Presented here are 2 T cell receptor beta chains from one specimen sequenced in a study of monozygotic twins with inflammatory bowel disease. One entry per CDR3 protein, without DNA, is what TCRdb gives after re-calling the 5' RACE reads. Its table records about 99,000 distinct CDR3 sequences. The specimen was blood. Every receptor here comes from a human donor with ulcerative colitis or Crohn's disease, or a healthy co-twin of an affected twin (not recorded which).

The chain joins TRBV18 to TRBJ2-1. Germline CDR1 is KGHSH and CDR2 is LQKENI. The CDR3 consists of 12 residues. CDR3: CASSPQHNEQFF.

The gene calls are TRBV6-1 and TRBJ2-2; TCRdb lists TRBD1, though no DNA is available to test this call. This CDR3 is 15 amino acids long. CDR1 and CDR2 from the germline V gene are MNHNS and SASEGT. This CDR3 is CASRTGGSDTGELFF.